This note documents a single TCR beta chain sequence. Its specificity is unknown. Trimming took 6 bases from V and 4 from J, leaving 21 bases between them. The length of the CDR3 is 17 residues. CDR1 and CDR2 from the germline V gene are LNHDA and SQIVND (reference sequence). In a multiplex PCR, 32 V and 13 J primers amplified TCR beta CDR3. TCRdb processed the multiplex PCR reads anew with MiXCR; each CDR3 protein has one entry. Among under 3,500 distinct CDR3 sequences listed, roughly 16% were seen once. Genomic DNA extracted from bulk tumor tissue served as template. A total of 600 ng was used per sample. Surgical sampling yielded several biopsies per primary tumor (spaced far apart). Patients with untreated, newly diagnosed non-small cell lung cancer underwent curative surgery. Patients newly diagnosed with non-small cell lung cancer and having curative-intent surgery served as donors. The sample belongs to a study of immune heterogeneity within non-small cell lung tumors.

Overall study results and limits: Multiple tumor sites within a patient showed recurrence of identical dominant CDR3 beta clonotypes; site-unique high-frequency clones were present as well. Each patient largely had their own distinct set of high-frequency T-cell receptor beta clonotypes.

The chain links TRBV19 to TRBJ1-4; D might be TRBD1 (6 bases). This sequence was found in a man in his forties or fifties with non-small cell lung cancer. What was sequenced was lung tumor tissue. The CDR3 DNA is TGTGCCAGTAGCCACCCCACACTCCGGGACAATAATGAAAAACTGTTTTTT. Protein sequence: CASSHPTLRDNNEKLFF.